The clone carrying this TCR beta chain was counted a few times. Antigen specificity is unknown. The source of the sample is a study of blood T cells in healthy people across ages. Whole-study results and caveats: Because sorting was not performed, PBMCs prevented conclusive naive versus antigen-experienced comparison.

The CDR3 is 20 residues long. V dropped 4 bases and J dropped 2; count of bases not matched to a gene: 17. It was with a sample-barcoded 5' primer and a J-beta primer mix that a second PCR of about 6 to 11 cycles was run. Each cDNA molecule received a tag from a template-switch adaptor that had 12 random nucleotides. TCRdb fed the 5' RACE reads into MiXCR, producing one record per CDR3 protein. Counted here are around 1.1 million distinct CDR3 sequences, under 40% occurring once; the ten biggest clones make up under 15%. Those donating, healthy Caucasian individuals from Russia, were aged about 6 to 100. Drawing of peripheral blood yielded about 10 milliliters from each donor.

This chain joins TRBV12-3 or TRBV12-4 and TRBJ2-2, with 9 bases lining up with TRBD2. The TCR sequence derives from a man younger than 35 in good health. The material sequenced was blood. The CDR3 region is CASSSPLRVSGGYNTGELFF. CDR3 coding DNA: TGTGCCAGCAGTTCCCCCTTAAGGGTTAGCGGGGGTTATAACACCGGGGAGCTGTTTTTT.